The 8 T cell receptor beta chains reported below all come from one sample, sequenced in a study of blood T cell repertoires in COVID-19. Data came from immunoSEQ multiplex PCR; TCRdb stores just in-frame clones and leaves some out. The table includes about 480,000 clones, around 89% detected once. The sequenced sample consisted of PBMCs or T cells enriched from blood (not recorded which). Receptors were obtained from a woman aged 40 to 55 who had recovered from COVID-19.

This chain links TRBV7-2 with TRBJ1-2; TRBD1 is a possible D gene (6 bases). Germline CDR1 SGHTA, CDR2 FQGNSA. V was clipped by 4 bases and J by 3 bases, with 15 bases between them. The CDR3 is made up of 15 amino acids. The CDR3 DNA is TGTGCCAGCAGCTCCCCGGTGGACAGCTACTATGGCTACACCTTC. As protein: CASSSPVDSYYGYTF. Filled out from reference TRBV7-2 and TRBJ1-2, the complete variable domain reads GAGVSQSPSNKVTEKGKDVELRCDPISGHTALYWYRQSLGQGLEFLIYFQGNSAPDKSGLPSDRFSAERTGGSVSTLTIQRTQQEDSAVYLCASSSPVDSYYGYTFGSGTRLTVV.

The genes are TRBV19 and TRBJ2-1, with D tentatively TRBD1 (6 bases). This CDR3 spans 13 amino acids. V lost 5 bases, J lost 14 bases, and 19 bases lay in between. Germline CDR1 is LNHDA and CDR2 is SQIVND (reference sequence). CDR3 nucleotide sequence: TGTGCCAGTAGTCCTACAGGGTCGAGGGTTGAGTTCTTC. Translation: CASSPTGSRVEFF.

The chain links TRBV5-1 to TRBJ1-3; no firm D call. V was shortened by 0 bases and J by 2 bases, with 6 bases between the two germline ends. The CDR3 length is 14 residues. Germline V gives CDR1 SGHRS, CDR2 YFSETQ. The DNA for the CDR3 is TGCGCCAGCAGCTTGGGAGAAGCTGGAAACACCATATATTTT. Translation: CASSLGEAGNTIYF.

The CDR3 sequence is CASSAGLAGGELFF. CDR3 sequence (DNA): TGTGCCAGCTCAGCGGGACTAGCGGGCGGGGAGCTGTTTTTT. The chain links TRBV18 to TRBJ2-2; 12 bases agree with TRBD2. In germline, CDR1 is KGHSH, CDR2 LQKENI. CDR3 size: 14 residues. The ends lost 5 bases at V and 7 bases at J; junction bases unmatched: 2.

This chain joins TRBV27 and TRBJ1-3; D uncertain. The CDR3 runs 13 residues. Trimming pared 5 bases from V and 4 bases from J, leaving 9 bases between. Germline lookup yields CDR1 MNHEY and CDR2 SMNVEV (reference sequence). CDR3 sequence: CASSLIQGNTIYF. The CDR3 DNA follows: TGTGCCAGCAGTCTAATACAGGGAAACACCATATATTTT.

The J gene is TRBJ2-3, the V gene TRBV5-8, with D perhaps matching TRBD2 (6 bases). CDR3 length equals 15 residues. The V end was cut by 4 bases, the J end by 3 bases, with 15 bases between. Germline loops: CDR1 SGHTS, CDR2 YDEGEE. The CDR3 DNA reads TGTGCCAGCAGCCCTGGTGAAGGGAGGACAGATACGCAGTATTTT. This gives the protein CASSPGEGRTDTQYF.

The chain links TRBV6-5 to TRBJ2-3; 7 bases are a match to TRBD2. The CDR3 length is 15 residues. Trimming at V came to 3 bases and at J to 6 bases, leaving 9 bases not matched to a gene. CDR1 MNHEY and CDR2 SVGAGI come from the germline V gene. The CDR3 sequence: CASSYWERGSDTQYF. The CDR3 DNA reads as TGTGCCAGCAGTTATTGGGAGCGGGGCTCGGATACGCAGTATTTT.

This clone was detected a few times. V is TRBV6-5 and J is TRBJ1-1, with 9 bases aligning to TRBD1. Looked up from germline, CDR1 is MNHEY and CDR2 is SVGAGI. The CDR3 length is 14 residues. V shed 4 bases, J shed 10 bases, and the junction held 10 bases outside the gene matches. The CDR3: CASSSGQGNSRAFF. In DNA, the CDR3 is TGTGCCAGCAGTTCGGGACAGGGTAATAGCAGAGCTTTCTTT.